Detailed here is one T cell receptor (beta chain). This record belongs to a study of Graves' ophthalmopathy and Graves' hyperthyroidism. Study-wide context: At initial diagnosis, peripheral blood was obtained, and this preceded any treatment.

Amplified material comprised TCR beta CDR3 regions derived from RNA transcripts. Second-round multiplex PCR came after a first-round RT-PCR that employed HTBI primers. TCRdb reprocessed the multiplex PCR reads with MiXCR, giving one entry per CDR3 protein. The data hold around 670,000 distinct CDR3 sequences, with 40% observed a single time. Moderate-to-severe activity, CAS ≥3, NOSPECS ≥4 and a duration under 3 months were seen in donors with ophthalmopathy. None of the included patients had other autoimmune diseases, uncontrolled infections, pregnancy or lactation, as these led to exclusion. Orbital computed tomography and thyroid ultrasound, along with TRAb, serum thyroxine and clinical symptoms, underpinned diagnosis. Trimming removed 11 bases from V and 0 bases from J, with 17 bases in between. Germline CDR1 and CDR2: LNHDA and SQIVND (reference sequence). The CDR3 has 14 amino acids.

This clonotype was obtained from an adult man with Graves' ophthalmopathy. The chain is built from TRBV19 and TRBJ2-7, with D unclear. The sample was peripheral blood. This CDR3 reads CAWSAESRSYEQYF. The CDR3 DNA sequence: TGTGCCTGGAGTGCGGAGAGTCGCTCCTACGAGCAGTACTTC.